Below are 30 T cell receptor beta chains sequenced from a single sample in a study of T cell repertoires in cytomegalovirus infection. TCRdb redid the calling of the reads with MiXCR, one entry per CDR3 protein. The repertoire consists of some 77,000 distinct CDR3 sequences, with 3.7% occurring once and the leading ten covering 4.6%. The sequenced material came from PBMCs. Receptors originate from a human donor in good health (CMV status not recorded). Some clones in this sample may be carry-over from other donors' samples.

This clonotype occurred many times. The rearrangement uses TRBV7-9 and TRBJ2-7; a possible D gene is TRBD1 (5 bases). Germline V gene data show CDR1 as SEHNR and CDR2 as FQNEAQ (reference sequence). V was cut by 1 base and J by 2 bases, with 9 bases left in between. The CDR3 loop spans 14 amino acids. The CDR3 region is CASSLEDRAYEQYF. CDR3 DNA sequence: TGTGCCAGCAGCTTAGAAGACAGAGCCTACGAGCAGTACTTC.

V and J are TRBV6-2 or TRBV6-3 and TRBJ1-1; TRBD1 is a possible D gene (6 bases). The germline V and J ends were trimmed by 2 bases and 8 bases, with 15 bases remaining between them. The CDR3 runs 14 residues. Germline V lookup: CDR1 MNHEY, CDR2 SVGEGT. Here the CDR3 DNA reads TGTGCCAGCAGTTACCCAGGGTGGGGGCGAGAAGCTTTCTTT. It specifies CASSYPGWGREAFF.

This clonotype has at least ten counts. The V call is TRBV20-1, the J call TRBJ1-1, with TRBD1 identical over 8 bases. CDR1 and CDR2 (germline): DFQATT, SNEGSKA (reference sequence). CDR3 size: 14 residues. Unmatched junction bases numbered 6, after V lost 6 bases and J lost 0 bases. The CDR3: CSADRTGMNTEAFF. In DNA form, the CDR3 reads TGCAGTGCGGACCGGACAGGGATGAACACTGAAGCTTTCTTT.

The genes are TRBV2 and TRBJ1-1; D gene unclear. Trimming pared 3 bases from V and 2 bases from J, leaving 7 bases between. The CDR3 has 13 residues. The germline gives CDR1 SNHLY, CDR2 FYNNEI. CDR3 sequence: CASSDRRNTEAFF. The CDR3 DNA follows: TGTGCCAGCAGTGATCGCAGAAACACTGAAGCTTTCTTT. Full variable domain (remainder filled in from reference TRBV2 and TRBJ1-1): EPEVTQTPSHQVTQMGQEVILRCVPISNHLYFYWYRQILGQKVEFLVSFYNNEISEKSEIFDDQFSVERPDGSNFTLKIRSTKLEDSAMYFCASSDRRNTEAFFGQGTRLTVV.

This clonotype showed up many times. CDR3 bases: TGTGCCAGCAGTTCGGACAGGGAAGGAAAACTGTTTTTT. Translating it yields CASSSDREGKLFF. The genes are TRBV28 and TRBJ1-4; TRBD1 matches at 8 bases. CDR1 and CDR2 from the germline V gene are MDHEN and SYDVKM. J lost 10 bases, V lost 4 bases, and 5 bases had no gene match. The CDR3 is 13 amino acids.

This clonotype was counted at least ten times. CDR3 region: CASSYRGETQYF. In DNA, the CDR3 is TGTGCCAGCAGTTACAGGGGAGAGACCCAGTACTTC. The J gene is TRBJ2-5, the V gene TRBV12-3 or TRBV12-4; 7 positions match TRBD1. The CDR3 is made up of 12 amino acids. V shed 4 bases, J shed 4 bases, and the junction held 0 bases outside the gene matches.

This clonotype has ten or more counts. The J gene is TRBJ2-1, the V gene TRBV6-2 or TRBV6-3, with TRBD2 matching over 7 bases. V trimming: 6 bases; J trimming: 5 bases; junction bases outside the gene matches: 7. The germline CDR1 and CDR2 sequences are MNHEY and SVGEGT. This CDR3 has 14 residues. CDR3 in amino acids: CASSYLAVHNEQFF. As DNA, the CDR3 is TGTGCCAGCAGCTACCTAGCGGTGCACAATGAGCAGTTCTTC.

This clonotype was counted ten times or more. The chain employs TRBV4-3 and TRBJ1-2, with D uncertain. Germline V lookup: CDR1 LGHNA, CDR2 YSLEER. The CDR3 consists of 15 residues. Trimming took off 0 bases at V and 0 bases at J, with 8 bases between the two ends. CDR3 nucleotide sequence: TGCGCCAGCAGCCAAGACCTATTTACTAACTATGGCTACACCTTC. It is translated as CASSQDLFTNYGYTF.

This clonotype was detected many times. V gene TRBV27 combines with J gene TRBJ2-1; the D is unclear. Germline V gives CDR1 MNHEY, CDR2 SMNVEV (reference sequence). V lost 7 bases to trimming and J lost 0 bases, with 13 bases between them. The CDR3 sequence is 15 residues long. The CDR3 region is CASTPGPPSYNEQFF. The CDR3 region has the DNA TGTGCCAGCACCCCTGGGCCGCCCTCCTACAATGAGCAGTTCTTC.

The sample holds many counts of this clonotype. This chain uses TRBV28 with TRBJ2-7; D remains ambiguous. CDR1 and CDR2 from the germline V gene are MDHEN and SYDVKM. V shed 6 bases and J shed 2 bases, with 8 bases lying between them. This CDR3 contains 12 residues. Here the CDR3 reads CASSLRPYEQYF. The CDR3 DNA reads as TGTGCCAGCAGCCTCCGTCCCTACGAGCAGTACTTC.

This clonotype was counted at least ten times. The chain links TRBV19 to TRBJ1-2; perhaps TRBD1 as D (5 bases). V was cut by 4 bases and J by 7 bases, with 13 bases left in between. This CDR3 is built from 13 residues. The germline V gene has CDR1 LNHDA and CDR2 SQIVND (reference sequence). CDR3 in DNA: TGTGCCAGTAGTAGCCAGGGTATTAGTGGCTACACCTTC. It encodes CASSSQGISGYTF. Complete variable domain (other parts from reference TRBV19 and TRBJ1-2): DGGITQSPKYLFRKEGQNVTLSCEQNLNHDAMYWYRQDPGQGLRLIYYSQIVNDFQKGDIAEGYSVSREKKESFPLTVTSAQKNPTAFYLCASSSQGISGYTFGSGTRLTVV.

The sample holds many counts of this clonotype. This rearrangement joins TRBV7-2 to TRBJ2-7; 7 positions agree with TRBD1. CDR1 and CDR2 from the germline V gene are SGHTA and FQGNSA. Losses at the gene ends were 1 base for V and 4 bases for J; bases not matched to a gene: 7. This CDR3 is built from 15 residues. The chain's CDR3 is CASSLDRDSLYEQYF. The CDR3 DNA follows: TGTGCCAGCAGCTTAGACCGGGACAGCCTATACGAGCAGTACTTC.

This clonotype was picked up many times. The CDR3 region is CASSQHDYEQYF. DNA of the CDR3: TGTGCCAGCAGCCAGCACGACTACGAGCAGTACTTC. The genes are TRBV7-2 and TRBJ2-7; D gene unclear. The V gene lost 5 bases and the J gene lost 3 bases, with 8 bases spanning the gap. Per germline, CDR1 SGHTA and CDR2 FQGNSA. The CDR3 has 12 amino acids.

This clonotype was seen ten or more times. The chain has TRBV7-9 and TRBJ1-5, with D unresolved. V shed 2 bases and J shed 0 bases, with 5 bases lying between them. CDR1 SEHNR and CDR2 FQNEAQ come from the germline V gene (reference sequence). CDR3 length equals 14 residues. The CDR3 region is CASSLSYSNQPQHF. The CDR3 bases are TGTGCCAGCAGCTTAAGCTATAGCAATCAGCCCCAGCATTTT.

This clonotype was recorded at least ten times. The V and J genes are TRBV20-1 and TRBJ1-1; 7 nucleotides align to TRBD1. Germline loops: CDR1 DFQATT, CDR2 SNEGSKA (reference sequence). CDR3 length: 13 amino acids. V was pared by 5 bases and J by 5 bases, with 8 bases of the junction left unmatched. CDR3 sequence: CSARTDRETEAFF. The CDR3 DNA reads as TGCAGTGCTCGAACTGACAGGGAAACTGAAGCTTTCTTT.

This clonotype was counted at least ten times. The gene calls are TRBV28 and TRBJ1-3, with D uncertain. V was cut by 2 bases and J by 1 base, with 6 bases left in between. Per the germline V gene, CDR1 is MDHEN and CDR2 is SYDVKM. The CDR3 has 14 residues. CDR3: CASSLRPSGNTIYF. The CDR3 nucleotides are TGTGCCAGCAGTTTAAGGCCGTCTGGAAACACCATATATTTT.

This clonotype showed up many times. The genes are TRBV20-1 and TRBJ2-7; TRBD1 agrees at 9 bases. The CDR3 is 13 residues long. After removal of 7 bases from V and 3 bases from J, the junction contained 7 bases not matched to a gene. The germline gives CDR1 DFQATT, CDR2 SNEGSKA (reference sequence). The CDR3 DNA reads as TGCAGTGTCCCGGGACAGGGATTCTACGAGCAGTACTTC. Protein product: CSVPGQGFYEQYF.

At least ten counts were recorded for this clonotype. The J gene is TRBJ2-3, the V gene TRBV10-3; 11 bases line up with TRBD2. Germline CDR1 and CDR2: ENHRY and SYGVKD. The CDR3 extends over 13 amino acids. The trim removed 9 bases at V and 6 bases at J, leaving 5 bases unmatched. The CDR3 nucleotides are TGTGCCATTCTAGCGGGGGGATCGGATACGCAGTATTTT. Protein: CAILAGGSDTQYF.

Many counts were recorded for this clonotype. This chain connects TRBV10-3 to TRBJ2-7; maybe TRBD1 (5 bases). This CDR3 spans 14 amino acids. The V end was cut by 2 bases, the J end by 0 bases, with 8 bases between. Germline CDR1 reads ENHRY; CDR2 reads SYGVKD. The CDR3 bases are TGTGCCATCAGTGAGAGGGGCAACTCCTACGAGCAGTACTTC. It translates to CAISERGNSYEQYF.

The sample holds many counts of this clonotype. The chain couples TRBV7-2 to TRBJ2-3, with 7 bases matching TRBD2. The CDR3 length is 13 residues. V shed 8 bases, J shed 0 bases, and the junction held 2 bases outside the gene matches. Germline V gives CDR1 SGHTA, CDR2 FQGNSA. CDR3 nucleotides: TGTGCCAGCGGGGGGGGTAGCACAGATACGCAGTATTTT. Encoded protein: CASGGGSTDTQYF. The whole variable domain, remainder taken from reference TRBV7-2 and TRBJ2-3, is GAGVSQSPSNKVTEKGKDVELRCDPISGHTALYWYRQSLGQGLEFLIYFQGNSAPDKSGLPSDRFSAERTGGSVSTLTIQRTQQEDSAVYLCASGGGSTDTQYFGPGTRLTVL.

This clonotype occurred many times. This chain links TRBV4-2 with TRBJ2-7; 9 bases line up with TRBD1. Trimming took 4 bases from V and 6 from J; bases not matched to a gene: 4. This CDR3 has 13 amino acids. The germline CDR1 and CDR2 sequences are LGHNA and YNFKEQ. CDR3 nucleotide sequence: TGTGCCAGCAGCCGCGGACAGGGGTCCGAGCAGTACTTC. It translates to CASSRGQGSEQYF.

At least ten counts were recorded for this clonotype. This chain uses TRBV6-2 or TRBV6-3 with TRBJ1-1; TRBD1 is a possible D gene (5 bases). Germline CDR1 is MNHEY and CDR2 is SVGEGT. This CDR3 is 13 amino acids long. The V end lost 7 bases, the J end lost 5 bases, and 14 bases lay between the germline ends. The CDR3 spells CASNPGRGTEAFF. The CDR3 DNA reads TGTGCCAGCAACCCGGGACGAGGGACTGAAGCTTTCTTT.

The table lists this clonotype with many counts. This chain links TRBV7-2 with TRBJ1-4; 9 bases agree with TRBD1. The length of the CDR3 is 15 residues. Germline lookup yields CDR1 SGHTA and CDR2 FQGNSA. The junction had 9 bases not matched to a gene; V was cut back by 5 bases and J by 8 bases. The CDR3 coding sequence is TGTGCCAGCAGCCCCCCGGGACAGGGTAACGAAAAACTGTTTTTT. Translation gives CASSPPGQGNEKLFF.

Ten or more counts support this clonotype. V usage is TRBV29-1 and J usage is TRBJ1-5, with 7 bases identical to TRBD1. This CDR3 is built from 13 residues. J was trimmed by 7 bases and V by 6 bases; bases with no gene match: 9. The germline gives CDR1 SQVTM, CDR2 ANQGSEA. DNA for the CDR3: TGCAGCGTCCTCGGGGCAGGGGGACAGCCCCAGCATTTT. This codes for CSVLGAGGQPQHF. Drawing the rest from reference TRBV29-1 and TRBJ1-5, the complete variable domain is SAVISQKPSRDICQRGTSLTIQCQVDSQVTMMFWYRQQPGQSLTLIATANQGSEATYESGFVIDKFPISRPNLTFSTLTVSNMSPEDSSIYLCSVLGAGGQPQHFGDGTRLSIL.

This clonotype was recorded many times. The gene calls are TRBV2 and TRBJ1-2; TRBD1 aligns across 9 bases. The CDR3 extends over 15 amino acids. CDR1 is SNHLY, CDR2 FYNNEI, per germline. Trimming at V came to 8 bases and at J to 8 bases, leaving 15 bases not matched to a gene. CDR3 region: CASRLQGATSGGYTF. Written as DNA, the CDR3 is TGTGCCAGCCGATTACAGGGGGCAACGTCGGGCGGCTACACCTTC.

This clonotype was seen repeatedly, ten times or more. V gene TRBV9 combines with J gene TRBJ1-4, with D uncertain. The CDR3 runs 13 residues. V was trimmed by 0 bases and J by 5 bases, leaving 5 bases between them. The germline V gene encodes CDR1 SGDLS and CDR2 YYNGEE. The CDR3 DNA is TGTGCCAGCAGCGTAGGCGGGAATGAAAAACTGTTTTTT. Its protein is CASSVGGNEKLFF. The full variable domain, completed using reference TRBV9 and TRBJ1-4, is DSGVTQTPKHLITATGQRVTLRCSPRSGDLSVYWYQQSLDQGLQFLIQYYNGEERAKGNILERFSAQQFPDLHSELNLSSLELGDSALYFCASSVGGNEKLFFGSGTQLSVL.

This clonotype has ten or more counts. The rearrangement joins TRBV5-5 to TRBJ1-1; TRBD1 is a possible D gene (6 bases). There are 14 residues in the CDR3. With 3 bases removed from V and 6 bases from J, the gap between germline ends came to 15 bases. Per germline, CDR1 SGHKS and CDR2 YYEKEE (reference sequence). The CDR3 region has the DNA TGTGCCAGCAGCTCTAAACAGGGCCTTGCTGAAGCTTTCTTT. Translating gives CASSSKQGLAEAFF.

This clonotype was counted at least ten times. The chain employs TRBV20-1 and TRBJ2-1; a possible D gene is TRBD2 (6 bases). Germline V CDR1 and CDR2: DFQATT, SNEGSKA (reference sequence). The CDR3 is 13 residues long. The CDR3: CTSGGPGRDEQFF. CDR3 nucleotides: TGCACTTCCGGGGGTCCCGGCCGCGATGAGCAGTTCTTC.

This clonotype was counted at least ten times. The chain joins TRBV6-1 to TRBJ1-1; D unclear. There are 12 residues in the CDR3. V was trimmed by 6 bases and J by 4 bases, leaving 9 bases between them. Germline V gives CDR1 MNHNS, CDR2 SASEGT. The CDR3 coding sequence is TGTGCCAGCAGCCAGGCGCTCACTGAAGCTTTCTTT. It encodes CASSQALTEAFF.

This clonotype was detected many times. The CDR3 loop reads CASSLEGTSGRYHNEQFF. The CDR3 bases are TGTGCCAGCAGCTTAGAGGGGACTAGCGGGAGATACCACAATGAGCAGTTCTTC. The chain joins TRBV7-2 to TRBJ2-1; 14 positions agree with TRBD2. Germline CDR1 reads SGHTA; CDR2 reads FQGNSA. Unmatched junction bases numbered 7, after V lost 1 base and J lost 5 bases. This CDR3 has 18 amino acids. Together with reference TRBV7-2 and TRBJ2-1, the CDR3 gives the full variable domain: GAGVSQSPSNKVTEKGKDVELRCDPISGHTALYWYRQSLGQGLEFLIYFQGNSAPDKSGLPSDRFSAERTGGSVSTLTIQRTQQEDSAVYLCASSLEGTSGRYHNEQFFGPGTRLTVL.